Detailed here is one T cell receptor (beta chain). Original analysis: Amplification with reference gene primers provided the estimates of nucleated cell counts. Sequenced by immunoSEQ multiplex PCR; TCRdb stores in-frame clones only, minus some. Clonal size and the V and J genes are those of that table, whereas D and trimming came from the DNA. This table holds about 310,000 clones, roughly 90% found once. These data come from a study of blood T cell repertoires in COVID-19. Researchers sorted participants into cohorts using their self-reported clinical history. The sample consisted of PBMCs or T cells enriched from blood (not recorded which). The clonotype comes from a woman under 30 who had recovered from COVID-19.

CDR3 protein: CASSYGGQTNNYGYTF. CDR3 sequence (DNA): TGTGCCAGCAGTTACGGGGGACAGACCAATAACTATGGCTACACCTTC. This sequence joins TRBV6-2 or TRBV6-3 and TRBJ1-2; 7 bases line up with TRBD1. After removal of 2 bases from V and 1 base from J, the junction contained 7 bases not matched to a gene. The CDR3 covers 16 residues. Germline lookup yields CDR1 MNHEY and CDR2 SVGEGT.